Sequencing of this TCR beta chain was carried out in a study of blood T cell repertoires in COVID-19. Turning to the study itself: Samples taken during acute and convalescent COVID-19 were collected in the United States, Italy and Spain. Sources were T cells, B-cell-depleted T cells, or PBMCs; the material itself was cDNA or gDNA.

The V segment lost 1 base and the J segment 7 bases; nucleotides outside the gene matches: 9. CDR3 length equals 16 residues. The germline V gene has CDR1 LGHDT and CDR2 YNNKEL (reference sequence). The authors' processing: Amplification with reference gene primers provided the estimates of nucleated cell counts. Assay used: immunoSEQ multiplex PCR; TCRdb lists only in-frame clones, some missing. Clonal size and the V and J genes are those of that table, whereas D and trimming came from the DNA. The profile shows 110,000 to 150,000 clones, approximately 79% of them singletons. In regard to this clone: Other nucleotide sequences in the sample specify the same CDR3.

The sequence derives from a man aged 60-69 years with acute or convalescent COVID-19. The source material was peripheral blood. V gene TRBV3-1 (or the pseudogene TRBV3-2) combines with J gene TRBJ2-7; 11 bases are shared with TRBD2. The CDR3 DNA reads TGTGCCAGCAGCCAAGGAGGGACTAGCGGATTGGAAGAGCAGTACTTC. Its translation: CASSQGGTSGLEEQYF.